The TCR beta chain under discussion was sequenced for a study of cytomegalovirus exposure and HLA in healthy donors. The overall study: Falling in the Caucasian-associated ancestry cluster were 81% of under 500 genotyped donors. Study-level points and caveats: The study put about 180 TCR beta chains on its list as cytomegalovirus-associated.

CDR3 length equals 14 residues. V lost 6 bases and J 0 bases, leaving 11 bases between the germline ends. Germline-derived CDR1 and CDR2 are MNHEY and SVGAGI. The study ran its PCR with 60 Vbeta and 13 Jbeta primers. Profiling relied on immunoSEQ multiplex PCR, and the TCRdb table lists in-frame clones only, not all of them. The sample lists around 100,000 clones, 65% to 85% occurring once. Donors showed nominal health when sampled, although they likely had unrecorded immune exposures. On this clone itself: Its matching antigen is unknown.

The V call is TRBV6-5, the J call TRBJ1-1, with a weak D call TRBD1 (5 bases). The sequence derives from a man between 18 and 35 years old in good health and CMV-seronegative. The material sequenced was PBMCs. CDR3: CASSPYRLNTEAFF. Written as DNA, the CDR3 is TGTGCCAGCAGCCCTTACAGGCTGAACACTGAAGCTTTCTTT.